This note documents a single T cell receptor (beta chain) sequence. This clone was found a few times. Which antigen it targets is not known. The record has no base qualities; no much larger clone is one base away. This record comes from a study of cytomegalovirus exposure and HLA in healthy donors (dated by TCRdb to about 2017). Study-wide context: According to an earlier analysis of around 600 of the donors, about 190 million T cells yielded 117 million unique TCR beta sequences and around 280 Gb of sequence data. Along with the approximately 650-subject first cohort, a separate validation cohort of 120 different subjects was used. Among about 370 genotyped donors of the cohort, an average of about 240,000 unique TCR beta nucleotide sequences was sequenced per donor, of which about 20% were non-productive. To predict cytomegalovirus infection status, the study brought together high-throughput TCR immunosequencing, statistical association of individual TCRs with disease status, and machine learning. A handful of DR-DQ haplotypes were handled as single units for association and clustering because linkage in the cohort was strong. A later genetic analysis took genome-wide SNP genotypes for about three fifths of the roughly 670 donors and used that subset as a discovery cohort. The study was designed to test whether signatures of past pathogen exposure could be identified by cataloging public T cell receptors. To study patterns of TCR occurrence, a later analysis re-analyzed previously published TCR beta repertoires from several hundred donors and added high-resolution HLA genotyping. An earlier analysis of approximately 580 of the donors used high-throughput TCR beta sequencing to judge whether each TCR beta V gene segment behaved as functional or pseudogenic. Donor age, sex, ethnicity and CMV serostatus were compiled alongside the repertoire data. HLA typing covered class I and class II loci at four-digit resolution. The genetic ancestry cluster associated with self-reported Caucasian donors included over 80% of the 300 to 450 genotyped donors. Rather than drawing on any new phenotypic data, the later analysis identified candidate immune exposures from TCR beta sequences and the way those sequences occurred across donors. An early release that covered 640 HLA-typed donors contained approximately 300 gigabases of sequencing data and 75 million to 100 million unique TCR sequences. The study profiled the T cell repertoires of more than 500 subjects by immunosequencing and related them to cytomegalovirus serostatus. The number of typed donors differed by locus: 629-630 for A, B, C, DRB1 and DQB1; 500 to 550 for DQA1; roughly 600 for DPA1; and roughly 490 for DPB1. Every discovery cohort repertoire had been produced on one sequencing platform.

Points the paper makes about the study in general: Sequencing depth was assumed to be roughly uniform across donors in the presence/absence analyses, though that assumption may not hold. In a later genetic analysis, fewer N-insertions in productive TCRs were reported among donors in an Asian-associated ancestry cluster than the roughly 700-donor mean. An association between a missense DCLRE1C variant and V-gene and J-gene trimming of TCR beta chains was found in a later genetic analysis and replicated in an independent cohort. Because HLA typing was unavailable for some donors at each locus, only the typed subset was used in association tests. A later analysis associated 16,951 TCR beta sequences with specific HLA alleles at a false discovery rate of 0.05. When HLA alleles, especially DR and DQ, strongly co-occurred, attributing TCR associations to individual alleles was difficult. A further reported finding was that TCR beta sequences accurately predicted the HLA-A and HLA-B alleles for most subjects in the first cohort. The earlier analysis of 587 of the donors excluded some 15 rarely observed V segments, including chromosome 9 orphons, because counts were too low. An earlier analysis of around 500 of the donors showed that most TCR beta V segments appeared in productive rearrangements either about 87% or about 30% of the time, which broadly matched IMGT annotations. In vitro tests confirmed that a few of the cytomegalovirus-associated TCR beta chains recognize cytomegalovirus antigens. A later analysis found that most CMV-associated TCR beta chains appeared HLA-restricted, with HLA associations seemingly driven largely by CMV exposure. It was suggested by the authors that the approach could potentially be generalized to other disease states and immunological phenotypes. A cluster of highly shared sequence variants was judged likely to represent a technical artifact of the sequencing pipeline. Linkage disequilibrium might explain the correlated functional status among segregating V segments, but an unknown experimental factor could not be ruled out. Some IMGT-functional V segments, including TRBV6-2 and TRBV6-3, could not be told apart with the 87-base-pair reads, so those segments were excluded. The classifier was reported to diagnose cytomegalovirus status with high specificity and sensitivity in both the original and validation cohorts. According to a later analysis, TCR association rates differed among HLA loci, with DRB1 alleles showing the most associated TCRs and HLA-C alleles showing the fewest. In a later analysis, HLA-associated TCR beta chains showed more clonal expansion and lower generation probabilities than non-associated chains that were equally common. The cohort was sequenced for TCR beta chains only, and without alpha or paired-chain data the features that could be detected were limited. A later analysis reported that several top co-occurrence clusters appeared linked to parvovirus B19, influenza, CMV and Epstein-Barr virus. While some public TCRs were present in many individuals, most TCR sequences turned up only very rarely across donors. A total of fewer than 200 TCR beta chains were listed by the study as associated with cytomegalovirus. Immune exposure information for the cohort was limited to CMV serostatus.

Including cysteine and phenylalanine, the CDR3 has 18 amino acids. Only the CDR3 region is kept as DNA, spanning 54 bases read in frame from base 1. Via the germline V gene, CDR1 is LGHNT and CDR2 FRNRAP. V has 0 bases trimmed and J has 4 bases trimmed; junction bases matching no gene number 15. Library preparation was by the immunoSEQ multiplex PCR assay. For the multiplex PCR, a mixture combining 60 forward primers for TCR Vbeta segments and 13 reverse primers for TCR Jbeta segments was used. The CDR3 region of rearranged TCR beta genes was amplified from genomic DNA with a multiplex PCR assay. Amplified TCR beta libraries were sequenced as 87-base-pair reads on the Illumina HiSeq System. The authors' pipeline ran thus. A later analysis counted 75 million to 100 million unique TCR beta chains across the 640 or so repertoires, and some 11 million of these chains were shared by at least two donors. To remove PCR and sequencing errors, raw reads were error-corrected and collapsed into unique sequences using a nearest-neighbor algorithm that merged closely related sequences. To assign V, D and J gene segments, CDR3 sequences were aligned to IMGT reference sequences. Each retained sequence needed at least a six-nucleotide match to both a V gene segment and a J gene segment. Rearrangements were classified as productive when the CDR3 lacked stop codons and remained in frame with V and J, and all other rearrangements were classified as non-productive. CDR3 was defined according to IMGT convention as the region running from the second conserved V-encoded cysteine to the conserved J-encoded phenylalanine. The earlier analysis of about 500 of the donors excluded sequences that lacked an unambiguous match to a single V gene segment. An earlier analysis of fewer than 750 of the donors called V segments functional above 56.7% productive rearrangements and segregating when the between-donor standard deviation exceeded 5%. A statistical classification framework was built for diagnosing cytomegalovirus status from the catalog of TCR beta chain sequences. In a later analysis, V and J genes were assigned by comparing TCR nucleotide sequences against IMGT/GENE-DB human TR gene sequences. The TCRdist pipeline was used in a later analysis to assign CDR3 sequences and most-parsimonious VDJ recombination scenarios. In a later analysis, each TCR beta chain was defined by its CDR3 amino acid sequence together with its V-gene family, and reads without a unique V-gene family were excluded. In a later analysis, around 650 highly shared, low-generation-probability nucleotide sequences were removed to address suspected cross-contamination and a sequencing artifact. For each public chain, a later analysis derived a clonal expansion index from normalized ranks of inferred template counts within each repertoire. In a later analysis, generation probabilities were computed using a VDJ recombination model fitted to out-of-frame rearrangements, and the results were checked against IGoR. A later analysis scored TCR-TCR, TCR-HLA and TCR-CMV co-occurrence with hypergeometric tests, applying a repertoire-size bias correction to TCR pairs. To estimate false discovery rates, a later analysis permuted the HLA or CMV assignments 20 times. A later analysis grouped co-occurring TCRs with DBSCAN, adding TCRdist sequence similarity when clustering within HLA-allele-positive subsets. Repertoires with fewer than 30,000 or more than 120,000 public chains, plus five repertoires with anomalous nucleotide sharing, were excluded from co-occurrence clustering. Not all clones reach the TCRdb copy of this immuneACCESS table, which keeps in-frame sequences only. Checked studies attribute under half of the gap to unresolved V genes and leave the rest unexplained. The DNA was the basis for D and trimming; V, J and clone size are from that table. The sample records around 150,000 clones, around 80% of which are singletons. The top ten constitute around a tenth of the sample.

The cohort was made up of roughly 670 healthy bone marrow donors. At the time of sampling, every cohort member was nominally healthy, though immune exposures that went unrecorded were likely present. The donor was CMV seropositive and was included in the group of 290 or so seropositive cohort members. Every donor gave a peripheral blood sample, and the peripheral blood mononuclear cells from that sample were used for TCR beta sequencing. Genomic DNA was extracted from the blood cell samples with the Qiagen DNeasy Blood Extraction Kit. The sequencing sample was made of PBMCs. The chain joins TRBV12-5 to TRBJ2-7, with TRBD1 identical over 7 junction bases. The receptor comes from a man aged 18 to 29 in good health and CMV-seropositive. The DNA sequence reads TGTGCTAGTGGTTTGGTAAACCCGACAGGGCTTTCCTTATACGAGCAGTACTTC. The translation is CASGLVNPTGLSLYEQYF. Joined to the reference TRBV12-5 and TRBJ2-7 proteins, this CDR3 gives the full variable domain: DARVTQTPRHKVTEMGQEVTMRCQPILGHNTVFWYRQTMMQGLELLAYFRNRAPLDDSGMPKDRFSAEMPDATLATLKIQPSEPRDSAVYFCASGLVNPTGLSLYEQYFGPGTRLTVT.